These 30 T cell receptor beta chains were all obtained from the same sample, sequenced in a study of blood T cells in healthy people across ages. Sample-barcoded 5' priming and a J-beta primer mix drove a second PCR of roughly 6 to 12 cycles. TCRdb redid the calling of the 5' RACE reads with MiXCR, one entry per CDR3 protein. The sample yields about 1.6 million distinct CDR3 sequences, about 31% seen once. Specimen: blood. All receptors derive from a woman aged 25-40 years in good health.

J is TRBJ1-1 and V is TRBV27; TRBD1 aligns across 7 bases. Germline CDR1 and CDR2: MNHEY and SMNVEV (reference sequence). V trimming: 5 bases; J trimming: 2 bases; junction bases outside the gene matches: 8. CDR3 length equals 15 residues. The CDR3 spells CASSTDRTGNTEAFF. The CDR3 DNA reads TGTGCCAGCAGTACCGATCGGACAGGAAACACTGAAGCTTTCTTT.

V is TRBV5-1 and J is TRBJ2-4; 8 nucleotides line up with TRBD2. From germline, CDR1 is SGHRS and CDR2 YFSETQ. The CDR3 is made up of 15 amino acids. Losses at the gene ends were 5 bases for V and 3 bases for J; bases not matched to a gene: 7. The CDR3 region is CASRSGLEIKNIQYF. CDR3 DNA sequence: TGCGCCAGCAGGTCGGGACTAGAAATCAAAAACATTCAGTACTTC.

There are a few counts of this clonotype. V is TRBV4-2 and J is TRBJ2-2; 8 nucleotides align to TRBD1. The V and J ends lost 0 bases and 3 bases, in that order; junction bases with no gene match: 6. This CDR3 spans 17 amino acids. Germline assignment: CDR1 LGHNA and CDR2 YNFKEQ. CDR3 protein: CASSQDVTGGDTGELFF. DNA for the CDR3: TGTGCCAGCAGCCAAGATGTAACAGGGGGAGACACCGGGGAGCTGTTTTTT.

This chain links TRBV5-1 with TRBJ2-5, with a possible D match to TRBD2 (6 bases). The CDR3 runs to 16 residues. Between the trimmed V and J ends, which lost 4 bases and 1 base, there was a span of 17 bases. Germline V gene sequence: CDR1 SGHRS, CDR2 YFSETQ. CDR3 nucleotide sequence: TGCGCCAGCAGCCCGGGCGGGACGGGCGCCCAAGAGACCCAGTACTTC. Translation gives CASSPGGTGAQETQYF. Using reference TRBV5-1 and TRBJ2-5 for the parts outside the CDR3, the full variable domain is KAGVTQTPRYLIKTRGQQVTLSCSPISGHRSVSWYQQTPGQGLQFLFEYFSETQRNKGNFPGRFSGRQFSNSRSEMNVSTLELGDSALYLCASSPGGTGAQETQYFGPGTRLLVL.

The V call is TRBV2, the J call TRBJ2-1; weak D call: TRBD2 (11 bases). V was clipped by 0 bases and J by 8 bases, with 38 bases between them. Germline loops: CDR1 SNHLY, CDR2 FYNNEI. The CDR3 has 23 residues. The CDR3 spells CASSEALTGGSETSGTPWDEQFF. The DNA of the CDR3 is TGTGCCAGCAGTGAAGCGTTGACAGGGGGCTCAGAGACTAGCGGGACCCCGTGGGATGAGCAGTTCTTC.

Ten or more counts support this clonotype. The rearrangement links TRBV4-1 to TRBJ2-1, with no clear D. Looked up from germline, CDR1 is MGHRA and CDR2 is YSYEKL. The V end was cut by 0 bases, the J end by 2 bases, with 11 bases between. The CDR3 loop spans 16 amino acids. The CDR3 is CASSQDEGWTYNEQFF. The CDR3 coding sequence is TGCGCCAGCAGCCAAGATGAAGGGTGGACCTACAATGAGCAGTTCTTC.

This chain uses TRBV6-1 with TRBJ2-3; 7 nucleotides align to TRBD1. The length of the CDR3 is 15 residues. Germline loops: CDR1 MNHNS, CDR2 SASEGT. After removal of 3 bases from V and 0 bases from J, the junction contained 3 bases not matched to a gene. The DNA of the CDR3 is TGTGCCAGCAGTGACGGGACAGATAGCACAGATACGCAGTATTTT. Translating gives CASSDGTDSTDTQYF.

There are a few counts of this clonotype. The V gene is TRBV12-3 or TRBV12-4, the J gene TRBJ2-7; a weak D match, TRBD2 (7 bases). Trimming pared 4 bases from V and 6 bases from J, leaving 19 bases between. The CDR3 loop spans 15 amino acids. The CDR3 bases are TGTGCCAGCAGTTCCCCGGGAGGCAGGGGCAGCGAGCAGTACTTC. Amino acids: CASSSPGGRGSEQYF.

This clonotype was counted a few times. The CDR3 DNA reads TGCAGCGTCCCTTGGGGAGGTGAGCAGTTCTTC. Translation gives CSVPWGGEQFF. V usage is TRBV29-1 and J usage is TRBJ2-1, with D possibly being TRBD2 (6 bases). The V end was cut by 6 bases, the J end by 9 bases, with 12 bases between. Per germline, CDR1 SQVTM and CDR2 ANQGSEA. This CDR3 has 11 amino acids.

The table lists this clonotype with many counts. The chain recombines TRBV13 with TRBJ2-7; 9 positions agree with TRBD1. Trimming removed 6 bases from V and 7 bases from J; junction bases left unmatched: 4. Germline-derived CDR1 and CDR2 are PRHDT and FYEKMQ (reference sequence). The CDR3 is 12 residues long. The CDR3 DNA is TGTGCCAGCAGGGGACAGGGTGGGGAGCAGTACTTC. Protein: CASRGQGGEQYF.

This clonotype came up many times. With a much larger clone just one base away, this may be a read error. The chain has TRBV29-1 and TRBJ1-2; 7 bases agree with TRBD1. The germline V gene has CDR1 SQVTM and CDR2 ANQGSEA. The CDR3 spans 12 residues. After removal of 7 bases from V and 3 bases from J, the junction contained 5 bases not matched to a gene. CDR3 nucleotides: TGCAGCGGCCAAACAGGGGACTATGGCTACACCTTC. The encoded protein is CSGQTGDYGYTF.

This rearrangement joins TRBV28 to TRBJ1-2; 7 nucleotides agree with TRBD1. Looked up from germline, CDR1 is MDHEN and CDR2 is SYDVKM. V lost 2 bases and J lost 4; bases outside the gene matches: 7. This CDR3 has 15 residues. The CDR3 spells CASSLADRVAYGYTF. The CDR3 bases are TGTGCCAGCAGTTTAGCCGACAGGGTTGCCTATGGCTACACCTTC.

This clonotype was seen a few times. The V call is TRBV2, the J call TRBJ2-7; TRBD2 might be the D (5 bases). CDR3 size: 12 residues. Germline lookup yields CDR1 SNHLY and CDR2 FYNNEI. The V and J ends lost 6 bases and 7 bases respectively, with 13 bases between them. Here the CDR3 DNA reads TGTGCCAGCAGCGAGGGTCCGGCAGAGCAGTACTTC. It codes for CASSEGPAEQYF.

This clonotype has just a few counts. The chain combines TRBV20-1 with TRBJ2-1; D gene uncertain. The CDR3 loop spans 15 amino acids. The V gene lost 2 bases and the J gene lost 0 bases, with 11 bases spanning the gap. Germline V gives CDR1 DFQATT, CDR2 SNEGSKA (reference sequence). CDR3 DNA: TGCAGTGCTAGATCGTTGAGAAGCTCCTACAATGAGCAGTTCTTC. Protein: CSARSLRSSYNEQFF.

The rearrangement links TRBV4-1 to TRBJ2-1; 13 nucleotides align to TRBD2. The germline V gene encodes CDR1 MGHRA and CDR2 YSYEKL. The CDR3 consists of 17 residues. J lost 7 bases, V lost 3 bases, and 9 bases had no gene match. The CDR3 nucleotides are TGCGCCAGCAGCCAGGACGGGACTAGCGGGGTTCGGAATGAGCAGTTCTTC. This gives the protein CASSQDGTSGVRNEQFF.

The gene calls are TRBV7-9 and TRBJ1-1; D call uncertain. Germline assignment: CDR1 SEHNR and CDR2 FQNEAQ (reference sequence). The V end was cut by 5 bases, the J end by 0 bases, with 13 bases between. The CDR3 covers 15 residues. The DNA of the CDR3 is TGTGCCAGCAGCCCCAAGGTGGATATGAACACTGAAGCTTTCTTT. The encoded protein is CASSPKVDMNTEAFF.

This clonotype was found many times. CDR3 nucleotides: TGTGCCAGCAGCGTAACAGGGACCAGCTCTGGGGCCAACGTCCTGACTTTC. Its protein product is CASSVTGTSSGANVLTF. This chain uses TRBV9 with TRBJ2-6; D might be TRBD1 (6 bases). Trimming took 1 base from V and 0 from J, leaving 11 bases between them. This CDR3 has 17 amino acids. Germline lookup yields CDR1 SGDLS and CDR2 YYNGEE.

The chain couples TRBV20-1 to TRBJ2-7; TRBD2 is a possible D gene (6 bases). With 6 bases removed from V and 3 bases from J, the gap between germline ends came to 15 bases. The germline gives CDR1 DFQATT, CDR2 SNEGSKA (reference sequence). CDR3 length equals 13 residues. CDR3 region: CSATTNGSYEQYF. The CDR3 DNA reads as TGCAGTGCAACGACTAACGGGAGCTACGAGCAGTACTTC.

This clonotype has just a few counts. The chain has TRBV4-1 and TRBJ1-2, with a weak D call TRBD1 (6 bases). Germline V gene data show CDR1 as MGHRA and CDR2 as YSYEKL. Trimming stripped 1 base from V and 7 bases from J, with 13 bases between. The CDR3 spans 14 residues. DNA for the CDR3: TGCGCCAGCAGCCAAGCCAAGGGGGACTGTGGCTACACCTTC. Translated, it gives CASSQAKGDCGYTF.

The chain recombines TRBV5-1 with TRBJ2-7; D is perhaps TRBD1 (5 bases). CDR3 length: 15 amino acids. The germline gives CDR1 SGHRS, CDR2 YFSETQ. The V end lost 0 bases, the J end lost 0 bases, and 10 bases lay between the germline ends. CDR3 sequence (DNA): TGCGCCAGCAGCTTGGCCGCGACAGTCTCCTACGAGCAGTACTTC. The encoded protein is CASSLAATVSYEQYF. The whole variable domain, remainder taken from reference TRBV5-1 and TRBJ2-7, is KAGVTQTPRYLIKTRGQQVTLSCSPISGHRSVSWYQQTPGQGLQFLFEYFSETQRNKGNFPGRFSGRQFSNSRSEMNVSTLELGDSALYLCASSLAATVSYEQYFGPGTRLTVT.

This chain links TRBV20-1 with TRBJ2-1; D is unclear. Germline V gene sequence: CDR1 DFQATT, CDR2 SNEGSKA (reference sequence). V was shortened by 2 bases and J by 0 bases, with 17 bases between the two germline ends. The CDR3 is 17 amino acids. The chain's CDR3 is CSARNYLVSSSYNEQFF. The CDR3 nucleotides are TGCAGTGCTAGAAACTACTTGGTCTCCAGCTCCTACAATGAGCAGTTCTTC.

The rearrangement joins TRBV12-3 or TRBV12-4 to TRBJ2-3; D may be TRBD1 or TRBD2 (5 bases each). The V end lost 2 bases, the J end lost 10 bases, and 10 bases lay between the germline ends. The CDR3 loop spans 12 amino acids. This CDR3 is CASSLMGDAQYF. The CDR3 nucleotides are TGTGCCAGCAGTTTAATGGGGGATGCGCAGTATTTT.

This chain joins TRBV7-8 and TRBJ1-5, with D uncertain. The CDR3 is made up of 16 amino acids. CDR1 is SGHVS, CDR2 FQNEAQ, per germline. Trimming took off 0 bases at V and 0 bases at J, with 9 bases between the two ends. Here the CDR3 reads CASSLARWGSNQPQHF. CDR3 bases: TGTGCCAGCAGCTTAGCGCGTTGGGGTAGCAATCAGCCCCAGCATTTT. The full variable domain, in which reference TRBV7-8 and TRBJ1-5 provide the parts outside the CDR3, is GAGVSQSPRYKVAKRGQDVALRCDPISGHVSLFWYQQALGQGPEFLTYFQNEAQLDKSGLPSDRFFAERPEGSVSTLKIQRTQQEDSAVYLCASSLARWGSNQPQHFGDGTRLSIL.

This clonotype was detected a few times. The chain is built from TRBV5-1 and TRBJ2-3; the D gene is possibly TRBD1 (6 bases). Germline CDR1 and CDR2: SGHRS and YFSETQ. The germline V and J ends were trimmed by 3 bases and 4 bases, with 12 bases remaining between them. This CDR3 comprises 14 residues. DNA for the CDR3: TGCGCCAGCAGCTCCCGGACAGCCGCAGATACGCAGTATTTT. It is translated as CASSSRTAADTQYF.

The CDR3 spells CASRQTGGREQYF. For the CDR3, the DNA is TGCGCCAGCAGGCAGACAGGGGGCCGAGAGCAGTACTTC. The V gene is TRBV5-1, the J gene TRBJ2-7; TRBD1 matches 10 bases. The CDR3 is 13 residues long. After removal of 5 bases from V and 7 bases from J, the junction contained 6 bases not matched to a gene. CDR1 is SGHRS, CDR2 YFSETQ, per germline.

The chain joins TRBV9 to TRBJ1-1; no clear D. Deletions cut 3 bases from V and 7 bases from J, with 13 bases between. Germline CDR1 is SGDLS and CDR2 is YYNGEE. The CDR3 contains 13 residues. CDR3 coding DNA: TGTGCCAGCAGCGAGGGAGGGTTGGATGAAGCTTTCTTT. This gives the protein CASSEGGLDEAFF.

This clonotype was counted between two and nine times. The gene calls are TRBV10-3 and TRBJ2-5; TRBD1 aligns across 7 bases. CDR1 and CDR2 (germline): ENHRY, SYGVKD. This CDR3 is 13 amino acids long. The trim removed 5 bases at V and 1 base at J, leaving 1 base unmatched. The CDR3 sequence: CAISQGVQETQYF. As DNA, the CDR3 is TGTGCCATCAGTCAGGGGGTCCAAGAGACCCAGTACTTC.

The chain couples TRBV7-9 to TRBJ2-5; D is undetermined. The length of the CDR3 is 14 residues. Trimming pared 5 bases from V and 2 bases from J, leaving 12 bases between. Germline values: CDR1 SEHNR, CDR2 FQNEAQ (reference sequence). The CDR3: CASSADQAQETQYF. CDR3 DNA: TGTGCCAGCAGCGCGGACCAAGCTCAAGAGACCCAGTACTTC. The entire variable domain, with the rest obtained from reference TRBV7-9 and TRBJ2-5, is as follows: DTGVSQNPRHKITKRGQNVTFRCDPISEHNRLYWYRQTLGQGPEFLTYFQNEAQLEKSRLLSDRFSAERPKGSFSTLEIQRTEQGDSAMYLCASSADQAQETQYFGPGTRLLVL.

This clonotype was recorded a few times. V is TRBV25-1 and J is TRBJ2-7; D is uncertain. V gave up 4 bases and J gave up 3 bases, with 10 bases separating them. Germline CDR1 is MGHDK and CDR2 is SYGVNS. This CDR3 is 13 amino acids long. The CDR3 is CASSGTDRYEQYF. The CDR3 DNA sequence: TGTGCCAGCAGTGGGACGGACCGCTACGAGCAGTACTTC.

With respect to this clonotype: A much larger clone lies a single base off, so this may be a read error. J is TRBJ2-1 and V is TRBV12-3 or TRBV12-4; 10 positions match TRBD2. The CDR3 length is 14 residues. The CDR3 bases are TGTGCCAGTGGACTAGCGGTCCAATGGAATGTGCAGTTCTTC. This gives the protein CASGLAVQWNVQFF.